Shown below are 22 T cell receptor beta chains from a single sample sequenced in a study of T cell responses to AZD1222 COVID-19 vaccine. Profiling relied on immunoSEQ multiplex PCR, and the TCRdb table lists in-frame clones only, not all of them. The repertoire includes tens of thousands of clones, roughly 87% of them detected once, and over 2% sits in the top ten. Sequenced material: peripheral blood, taken on day 0 of AZD1222 vaccination. The receptors derive from an adult in good health.

CDR3 protein: CASSLQGMGTYGYTF. The CDR3 region has the DNA TGTGCCAGCAGCTTGCAGGGGATGGGCACGTATGGCTACACCTTC. The V gene is TRBV5-8, the J gene TRBJ1-2, with D maybe TRBD1 (6 bases). Germline lookup yields CDR1 SGHTS and CDR2 YDEGEE. The CDR3 has 15 residues. V lost 1 base, J lost 5 bases, and 15 bases lay in between.

The genes are TRBV6-5 and TRBJ2-5, with 15 bases fitting TRBD2. The trim removed 6 bases at V and 5 bases at J, leaving 4 bases unmatched. This CDR3 is built from 15 residues. CDR1 is MNHEY and CDR2 is SVGAGI in the germline V gene. The chain's CDR3 is CASRAGTSGGETQYF. In nucleotides, the CDR3 is TGTGCCAGCAGGGCCGGGACTAGCGGGGGGGAGACCCAGTACTTC.

The genes are TRBV5-1 and TRBJ2-7; the match to TRBD1 covers 7 bases. The CDR3 totals 14 residues. V shed 0 bases and J 12 bases; nucleotides not matched to a gene: 12. CDR1 SGHRS and CDR2 YFSETQ come from the germline V gene. The CDR3 reads CASSLGRTEQGLYF. For the CDR3, the DNA is TGCGCCAGCAGCTTGGGCCGGACGGAACAGGGGCTGTACTTC.

The chain joins TRBV2 to TRBJ2-7, with TRBD1 as a possible D gene (6 bases). Between the trimmed V and J ends, which lost 4 bases and 4 bases, there was a span of 14 bases. This CDR3 region has 14 residues. Germline V lookup: CDR1 SNHLY, CDR2 FYNNEI. The CDR3 loop is CASSVSGALYEQYF. The DNA of the CDR3 is TGTGCCAGCAGTGTTTCAGGGGCTTTGTACGAGCAGTACTTC.

In nucleotides, the CDR3 is TGTGCCAGCAGTAAAAACACAGGGATCGGGGAGCTGTTTTTT. Translating gives CASSKNTGIGELFF. The chain links TRBV7-2 to TRBJ2-2; D might be TRBD1 (6 bases). Germline loops: CDR1 SGHTA, CDR2 FQGNSA. Trimming left V 6 bases short and J 7 bases short, with 15 bases between. There are 14 residues in the CDR3.

This chain links TRBV5-1 with TRBJ1-2; 7 bases map to TRBD1. Per the germline V gene, CDR1 is SGHRS and CDR2 is YFSETQ. Trimming removed 0 bases from V and 7 bases from J; junction bases left unmatched: 9. This CDR3 is built from 15 residues. The CDR3 coding sequence is TGCGCCAGCAGCTTGGCCCCGACAGGGACCGGTGGCTACACCTTC. It translates to CASSLAPTGTGGYTF.

The chain uses TRBV7-6 and TRBJ1-1; D remains unclear. V was shortened by 5 bases and J by 2 bases, with 9 bases between the two germline ends. This CDR3 has 13 residues. In germline, CDR1 is SGHVS, CDR2 FNYEAQ. Written as DNA, the CDR3 is TGTGCCAGCAGCGAGCTACTTAACACTGAAGCTTTCTTT. Translating it yields CASSELLNTEAFF.

The chain combines TRBV5-1 with TRBJ2-3; 11 nucleotides align to TRBD1. This CDR3 comprises 15 residues. Germline V gene lookup returns CDR1 SGHRS and CDR2 YFSETQ. V trimming: 6 bases; J trimming: 3 bases; junction bases outside the gene matches: 6. The DNA of the CDR3 is TGCGCCAGCAACACCGGGACAGGGGGGACAGATACGCAGTATTTT. It is translated as CASNTGTGGTDTQYF. Drawing the rest from reference TRBV5-1 and TRBJ2-3, the complete variable domain is KAGVTQTPRYLIKTRGQQVTLSCSPISGHRSVSWYQQTPGQGLQFLFEYFSETQRNKGNFPGRFSGRQFSNSRSEMNVSTLELGDSALYLCASNTGTGGTDTQYFGPGTRLTVL.

The chain uses TRBV10-2 and TRBJ1-3, with D tentatively TRBD1 (6 bases). The V end lost 6 bases, the J end lost 2 bases, and 14 bases lay between the germline ends. Germline V gene sequence: CDR1 WSHSY, CDR2 SAAADI. CDR3 size: 15 residues. The CDR3 nucleotides are TGCGCCAGCAGCTCCGGGACAAGCCCTGGAAACACCATATATTTT. Translation gives CASSSGTSPGNTIYF.

The chain carries TRBV9 and TRBJ1-3; no reliable D call. The CDR3 sequence is 13 residues long. Deletions cut 4 bases from V and 0 bases from J, with 5 bases between. CDR1 SGDLS and CDR2 YYNGEE come from the germline V gene. The CDR3 DNA sequence: TGTGCCAGCAGCCCGTCCTCTGGAAACACCATATATTTT. Protein product: CASSPSSGNTIYF.

This clone was detected only once. The chain is built from TRBV3-1 (or the pseudogene TRBV3-2) and TRBJ1-3; D is unclear. V lost 1 base and J lost 4, with 17 bases in between. This CDR3 spans 17 amino acids. Germline assignment: CDR1 LGHDT and CDR2 YNNKEL (reference sequence). The CDR3 is CASSQVISTGAGNTIYF. In DNA form, the CDR3 reads TGTGCCAGCAGCCAAGTAATCTCTACGGGAGCGGGAAACACCATATATTTT.

This chain links TRBV15 with TRBJ1-1; D not resolved. The CDR3 has 15 residues. The germline CDR1 and CDR2 sequences are LNHNV and YYDKDF (reference sequence). The V and J ends lost 0 bases and 0 bases respectively, with 8 bases between them. CDR3 nucleotide sequence: TGTGCCACCAGCAGAGATCCCCGTATGAACACTGAAGCTTTCTTT. The encoded protein is CATSRDPRMNTEAFF.

The gene calls are TRBV7-9 and TRBJ1-1; D is perhaps TRBD1 (6 bases). V shed 4 bases and J shed 0 bases, with 9 bases lying between them. The CDR3 is 14 amino acids. Per germline, CDR1 SEHNR and CDR2 FQNEAQ (reference sequence). CDR3 in DNA: TGTGCCAGCAGCTATGGACAGATGAACACTGAAGCTTTCTTT. It translates to CASSYGQMNTEAFF.

V and J are TRBV7-9 and TRBJ2-3; D not certain. The CDR3 runs to 13 residues. Trimming stripped 5 bases from V and 0 bases from J, with 6 bases between. Germline CDR1 and CDR2: SEHNR and FQNEAQ (reference sequence). The CDR3 spells CASSPKSTDTQYF. In DNA form, the CDR3 reads TGTGCCAGCAGCCCGAAGAGCACAGATACGCAGTATTTT.

This clone occurred once. V and J are TRBV5-1 and TRBJ1-1, with no clear D. Trimming cost V 2 bases and J 1 base, with 9 bases left between them. The CDR3 contains 14 residues. Germline values: CDR1 SGHRS, CDR2 YFSETQ. The CDR3 bases are TGCGCCAGCAGCTTCACTAGGGAGAACACTGAAGCTTTCTTT. This sequence encodes CASSFTRENTEAFF.

V gene TRBV6-5 combines with J gene TRBJ1-1; possibly TRBD1 for D (5 bases). CDR3 size: 15 residues. Per the germline V gene, CDR1 is MNHEY and CDR2 is SVGAGI. V shed 6 bases and J shed 0 bases, with 14 bases lying between them. CDR3 protein: CASSRRQSVNTEAFF. CDR3 in DNA: TGTGCCAGCAGCCGCCGACAGTCAGTGAACACTGAAGCTTTCTTT.

This clone was observed a few times. The chain is built from TRBV4-3 and TRBJ1-3, with a possible D match to TRBD1 (6 bases). V was clipped by 0 bases and J by 0 bases, with 18 bases between them. This CDR3 spans 19 amino acids. Germline lookup yields CDR1 LGHNA and CDR2 YSLEER. CDR3 in DNA: TGCGCCAGCAGCCAAGATGCGAGACCGGGACAAGCCTCTGGAAACACCATATATTTT. Translated: CASSQDARPGQASGNTIYF.

The chain couples TRBV11-1 to TRBJ2-6; 8 bases agree with TRBD1. Germline V lookup: CDR1 SGHAT, CDR2 FQDESV (reference sequence). V gave up 3 bases and J gave up 3 bases; unmatched junction bases: 1. The CDR3 loop spans 15 amino acids. CDR3 coding DNA: TGTGCCAGCAGCTTCGACAGGGGTGGGGCCAACGTCCTGACTTTC. This translates into CASSFDRGGANVLTF.

This chain connects TRBV19 to TRBJ2-4; D possibly corresponds to TRBD2 (6 bases). V was cut by 7 bases and J by 1 base, with 17 bases left in between. In germline, CDR1 is LNHDA, CDR2 SQIVND (reference sequence). The CDR3 is made up of 16 amino acids. The CDR3 loop is CASTLGVGGAKNIQYF. As DNA, the CDR3 is TGTGCCAGTACTTTAGGTGTCGGAGGGGCCAAAAACATTCAGTACTTC.

V is TRBV7-9 and J is TRBJ2-2; 9 nucleotides align to TRBD2. CDR1 is SEHNR and CDR2 is FQNEAQ in the germline V gene (reference sequence). The CDR3 consists of 15 residues. Trimming removed 2 bases from V and 3 bases from J; junction bases left unmatched: 1. CDR3 protein: CASSLSGGYTGELFF. The CDR3 DNA reads as TGTGCCAGCAGCTTAAGCGGGGGGTACACCGGGGAGCTGTTTTTT.

Regarding this clone: This same CDR3 is encoded by further DNA sequences in the sample. CDR3 region: CASSPPGLAGNEQFF. CDR3 in DNA: TGTGCCAGCTCACCCCCGGGACTAGCAGGCAATGAGCAGTTCTTC. The V gene is TRBV18, the J gene TRBJ2-1, with 9 bases matching TRBD2. CDR1 is KGHSH and CDR2 is LQKENI in the germline V gene. Trimming cost V 3 bases and J 6 bases; bases outside gene matches: 6. CDR3 length: 15 residues.

V usage is TRBV5-4 and J usage is TRBJ2-7, with TRBD2 matching over 7 bases. Unmatched junction bases numbered 9, after V lost 4 bases and J lost 2 bases. The CDR3 runs to 15 residues. Germline V lookup: CDR1 SGHNT, CDR2 YYREEE (reference sequence). In DNA, the CDR3 is TGTGCCAGCAGCCCGGGACTACTCCGAACCTACGAGCAGTACTTC. Translating gives CASSPGLLRTYEQYF.